These T cell receptor beta chains were read from a single sample in a study of blood T cell repertoires in COVID-19. Data came from immunoSEQ multiplex PCR; TCRdb stores just in-frame clones and leaves some out. The sample records about 280,000 clones, around nine tenths being singletons. The sample comprised peripheral blood. Every receptor here comes from a woman between 25 and 40 years old with COVID-19, enrolled during active disease. Each CDR3 is given with its conserved first and last residue. Fields, in order: J gene, V gene, clone size, D gene, CDR3 length, CDR3 protein, CDR3 DNA. The D gene is left open where the match is weak. Size is stated for part of the rows, as once, few or many counts, or as a class when the clone is expanded.

J gene: TRBJ1-4; V gene: TRBV4-2; clone size: NA; D gene: NA; CDR3 length: 13; CDR3 protein: CASSQDRGRRVFF; CDR3 DNA: TGTGCCAGCAGCCAAGATCGGGGTCGAAGGGTGTTTTTT
J gene: TRBJ1-1; V gene: TRBV27; clone size: once; D gene: TRBD1; CDR3 length: 15; CDR3 protein: CASSLDRAGYTEAFF; CDR3 DNA: TGTGCCAGCAGTTTAGACAGGGCGGGATACACTGAAGCTTTCTTT
J gene: TRBJ2-2; V gene: TRBV30; clone size: NA; D gene: TRBD2; CDR3 length: 16; CDR3 protein: CAWGEGLGSNTGELFF; CDR3 DNA: TGTGCCTGGGGGGAGGGCTTAGGATCGAACACCGGGGAGCTGTTTTTT
J gene: TRBJ2-7; V gene: TRBV27; clone size: NA; D gene: NA; CDR3 length: 13; CDR3 protein: CASSTGQPYEQYF; CDR3 DNA: TGTGCCAGCAGTACAGGACAGCCCTACGAGCAGTACTTC
J gene: TRBJ1-5; V gene: TRBV9; clone size: NA; D gene: NA; CDR3 length: 14; CDR3 protein: CASSADISNQPQHF; CDR3 DNA: TGTGCCAGCAGCGCTGACATTAGCAATCAGCCCCAGCATTTT
J gene: TRBJ1-5; V gene: TRBV5-6; clone size: NA; D gene: NA; CDR3 length: 14; CDR3 protein: CASSLGAGSQPQHF; CDR3 DNA: TGTGCCAGCAGCTTGGGAGCGGGATCCCAGCCCCAGCATTTT
J gene: TRBJ2-1; V gene: TRBV6-6; clone size: NA; D gene: TRBD1; CDR3 length: 16; CDR3 protein: CASSRMTGSSYNEQFF; CDR3 DNA: TGTGCCAGCAGTCGAATGACAGGGAGCTCCTACAATGAGCAGTTCTTC
J gene: TRBJ2-3; V gene: TRBV6-1; clone size: many; D gene: NA; CDR3 length: 14; CDR3 protein: CASSEVQPTDTQYF; CDR3 DNA: TGTGCCAGCAGTGAAGTACAGCCCACAGATACGCAGTATTTT
J gene: TRBJ1-3; V gene: TRBV27; clone size: NA; D gene: NA; CDR3 length: 13; CDR3 protein: CASSAGSGNTIYF; CDR3 DNA: TGTGCCAGCAGTGCGGGGTCTGGAAACACCATATATTTT
J gene: TRBJ2-7; V gene: TRBV5-1; clone size: NA; D gene: NA; CDR3 length: 14; CDR3 protein: CASSYDRLTYEQYF; CDR3 DNA: TGCGCCAGCAGCTACGACAGGCTAACCTACGAGCAGTACTTC
J gene: TRBJ1-2; V gene: TRBV6-5; clone size: NA; D gene: TRBD1; CDR3 length: 14; CDR3 protein: CASSYRQGMGGYTF; CDR3 DNA: TGTGCCAGCAGTTACAGACAGGGAATGGGCGGCTACACCTTC
J gene: TRBJ2-3; V gene: TRBV19; clone size: NA; D gene: TRBD2; CDR3 length: 14; CDR3 protein: CASSSASGADTQYF; CDR3 DNA: TGTGCCAGTAGTAGCGCTAGCGGGGCGGATACGCAGTATTTT
J gene: TRBJ1-6; V gene: TRBV9; clone size: NA; D gene: TRBD1; CDR3 length: 17; CDR3 protein: CASSASGQGTFNSPLHF; CDR3 DNA: TGTGCCAGCAGCGCCTCCGGACAGGGCACATTTAATTCACCCCTCCACTTT
J gene: TRBJ2-3; V gene: TRBV27; clone size: once; D gene: NA; CDR3 length: 15; CDR3 protein: CASTKLGGRTDTQYF; CDR3 DNA: TGTGCCAGCACCAAACTCGGAGGGCGGACAGATACGCAGTATTTT
J gene: TRBJ1-1; V gene: TRBV9; clone size: NA; D gene: NA; CDR3 length: 15; CDR3 protein: CAGDRLLGGNTEAFF; CDR3 DNA: TGTGCCGGAGACAGGCTGTTGGGCGGGAACACTGAAGCTTTCTTT
J gene: TRBJ2-5; V gene: TRBV5-1; clone size: NA; D gene: NA; CDR3 length: 12; CDR3 protein: CASKKGHETQYF; CDR3 DNA: TGCGCCAGCAAGAAGGGGCATGAGACCCAGTACTTC
J gene: TRBJ1-4; V gene: TRBV28; clone size: NA; D gene: TRBD1; CDR3 length: 15; CDR3 protein: CASSPQGATNEKLFF; CDR3 DNA: TGTGCCAGCAGTCCGCAGGGGGCTACTAATGAAAAACTGTTTTTT
J gene: TRBJ2-7; V gene: TRBV4-1; clone size: NA; D gene: NA; CDR3 length: 13; CDR3 protein: CASSQASGYEQYF; CDR3 DNA: TGCGCCAGCAGCCAAGCCTCAGGATACGAGCAGTACTTC
J gene: TRBJ2-7; V gene: TRBV28; clone size: NA; D gene: TRBD2; CDR3 length: 15; CDR3 protein: CASSFTLAGDDEQYF; CDR3 DNA: TGTGCCAGCAGTTTCACACTAGCGGGAGATGACGAGCAGTACTTC
J gene: TRBJ2-1; V gene: TRBV11-1; clone size: NA; D gene: TRBD2; CDR3 length: 16; CDR3 protein: CASSSPGTSGRVKQFF; CDR3 DNA: TGTGCCAGCAGCTCCCCCGGGACTAGCGGGAGAGTGAAGCAGTTCTTC
J gene: TRBJ2-1; V gene: TRBV18; clone size: NA; D gene: TRBD2; CDR3 length: 15; CDR3 protein: CASSSSGSKSNEQFF; CDR3 DNA: TGTGCCAGCTCAAGCAGCGGGAGTAAGTCCAATGAGCAGTTCTTC
J gene: TRBJ1-2; V gene: TRBV2; clone size: few; D gene: NA; CDR3 length: 11; CDR3 protein: CASTQERGYTF; CDR3 DNA: TGTGCCAGCACCCAAGAGCGCGGCTACACCTTC
J gene: TRBJ1-1; V gene: TRBV30; clone size: NA; D gene: NA; CDR3 length: 12; CDR3 protein: CASTGGNTEAFF; CDR3 DNA: TGTGCCTCTACCGGGGGGAACACTGAAGCTTTCTTT
J gene: TRBJ2-1; V gene: TRBV20-1; clone size: NA; D gene: NA; CDR3 length: 18; CDR3 protein: CSASLRLAEVSAYNEQFF; CDR3 DNA: TGCAGTGCTAGTCTCCGGCTAGCAGAGGTATCGGCCTACAATGAGCAGTTCTTC
J gene: TRBJ2-7; V gene: TRBV25-1; clone size: NA; D gene: NA; CDR3 length: 10; CDR3 protein: CASSRGGPYF; CDR3 DNA: TGTGCCAGCAGTAGGGGGGGCCCTTACTTC
J gene: TRBJ2-2; V gene: TRBV9; clone size: NA; D gene: TRBD2; CDR3 length: 15; CDR3 protein: CASSGLAPYGGELFF; CDR3 DNA: TGTGCCAGCAGCGGACTAGCGCCTTATGGCGGGGAGCTGTTTTTT
J gene: TRBJ2-5; V gene: TRBV27; clone size: NA; D gene: TRBD2; CDR3 length: 14; CDR3 protein: CASSLTGGRQTQYF; CDR3 DNA: TGTGCCAGCAGTTTAACGGGAGGCCGGCAGACCCAGTACTTC
J gene: TRBJ1-6; V gene: TRBV11-2; clone size: once; D gene: TRBD1; CDR3 length: 16; CDR3 protein: CASSFSRTGGFMALHF; CDR3 DNA: TGTGCCAGCAGCTTCTCAAGGACAGGGGGTTTTATGGCCCTCCACTTT
J gene: TRBJ1-1; V gene: TRBV5-6; clone size: NA; D gene: TRBD1; CDR3 length: 14; CDR3 protein: CASSKTGSGTEAFF; CDR3 DNA: TGTGCCAGCAGCAAGACAGGGTCCGGAACTGAAGCTTTCTTT
J gene: TRBJ1-6; V gene: TRBV7-8; clone size: NA; D gene: TRBD1; CDR3 length: 16; CDR3 protein: CASSLAAGQGYSPLHF; CDR3 DNA: TGTGCCAGCAGCTTAGCGGCGGGACAGGGGTATTCACCCCTCCACTTT
J gene: TRBJ1-6; V gene: TRBV6-6; clone size: NA; D gene: TRBD1; CDR3 length: 15; CDR3 protein: CASSYNRGVNSPLHF; CDR3 DNA: TGTGCCAGCAGTTACAACAGGGGAGTGAATTCACCCCTCCACTTT
J gene: TRBJ2-7; V gene: TRBV4-1; clone size: NA; D gene: TRBD1; CDR3 length: 15; CDR3 protein: CASSQVGQATYEQYF; CDR3 DNA: TGCGCCAGCAGCCAAGTGGGACAGGCTACCTACGAGCAGTACTTC
J gene: TRBJ1-4; V gene: TRBV30; clone size: NA; D gene: TRBD1; CDR3 length: 14; CDR3 protein: CAWSAQGEREKLFF; CDR3 DNA: TGTGCCTGGAGTGCACAGGGGGAGCGAGAAAAACTGTTTTTT
J gene: TRBJ1-3; V gene: TRBV25-1; clone size: once; D gene: TRBD1; CDR3 length: 15; CDR3 protein: CASRSLTGAGNTIYF; CDR3 DNA: TGTGCCAGCCGGTCCCTGACAGGGGCTGGAAACACCATATATTTT
J gene: TRBJ1-2; V gene: TRBV4-2; clone size: NA; D gene: NA; CDR3 length: 18; CDR3 protein: CASSQNSVAGWGLYGYTF; CDR3 DNA: TGTGCCAGCAGCCAAAATTCCGTGGCAGGGTGGGGACTCTATGGCTACACCTTC
J gene: TRBJ1-5; V gene: TRBV6-5; clone size: NA; D gene: NA; CDR3 length: 13; CDR3 protein: CASSYGGYQPQHF; CDR3 DNA: TGTGCCAGCAGTTACGGGGGCTATCAGCCCCAGCATTTT
J gene: TRBJ1-2; V gene: TRBV29-1; clone size: NA; D gene: NA; CDR3 length: 12; CDR3 protein: CSVEGQGRGYTF; CDR3 DNA: TGCAGCGTTGAAGGCCAGGGGAGAGGCTACACCTTC
J gene: TRBJ2-5; V gene: TRBV3-1/TRBV3-2; clone size: NA; D gene: TRBD2; CDR3 length: 14; CDR3 protein: CASSPSSGQETQYF; CDR3 DNA: TGTGCCAGCAGTCCCTCTAGCGGCCAAGAGACCCAGTACTTC
J gene: TRBJ1-1; V gene: TRBV5-1; clone size: NA; D gene: TRBD1; CDR3 length: 14; CDR3 protein: CASSPQPEGTGAFF; CDR3 DNA: TGCGCCAGCAGCCCTCAACCGGAAGGGACAGGAGCTTTCTTT
J gene: TRBJ1-2; V gene: TRBV9; clone size: few; D gene: TRBD1; CDR3 length: 15; CDR3 protein: CASSVRTGGDYGYTF; CDR3 DNA: TGTGCCAGCAGCGTCCGGACAGGGGGCGACTATGGCTACACCTTC
J gene: TRBJ1-1; V gene: TRBV2; clone size: NA; D gene: NA; CDR3 length: 13; CDR3 protein: CATQREANTEAFF; CDR3 DNA: TGTGCCACCCAAAGGGAGGCGAACACTGAAGCTTTCTTT
J gene: TRBJ1-1; V gene: TRBV6-2/TRBV6-3; clone size: NA; D gene: TRBD1; CDR3 length: 15; CDR3 protein: CASSPQTGTNTEAFF; CDR3 DNA: TGTGCCAGCAGTCCACAGACAGGGACGAACACTGAAGCTTTCTTT
J gene: TRBJ2-5; V gene: TRBV4-1; clone size: NA; D gene: NA; CDR3 length: 14; CDR3 protein: CASSQTYSQETQYF; CDR3 DNA: TGCGCCAGCAGCCAAACGTACAGCCAAGAGACCCAGTACTTC
J gene: TRBJ2-7; V gene: TRBV13; clone size: NA; D gene: TRBD1; CDR3 length: 14; CDR3 protein: CASSLGQGAGEQYF; CDR3 DNA: TGTGCCAGCAGCCTAGGACAGGGGGCAGGGGAGCAGTACTTC
J gene: TRBJ2-5; V gene: TRBV11-2; clone size: NA; D gene: TRBD2; CDR3 length: 17; CDR3 protein: CASSLDRLAGPRGTQYF; CDR3 DNA: TGTGCCAGCAGCTTAGACCGGCTAGCGGGCCCGAGAGGGACCCAGTACTTC
J gene: TRBJ1-2; V gene: TRBV7-9; clone size: NA; D gene: NA; CDR3 length: 15; CDR3 protein: CASSLVPTPNYGYTF; CDR3 DNA: TGTGCCAGCAGCTTAGTGCCGACACCTAACTATGGCTACACCTTC
J gene: TRBJ2-3; V gene: TRBV7-8; clone size: NA; D gene: TRBD2; CDR3 length: 18; CDR3 protein: CASSFRFRTRRNTDTQYF; CDR3 DNA: TGTGCCAGCAGCTTCAGGTTCCGGACTAGAAGAAACACAGATACGCAGTATTTT
J gene: TRBJ1-5; V gene: TRBV2; clone size: NA; D gene: NA; CDR3 length: 15; CDR3 protein: CASSTRDKGNQPQHF; CDR3 DNA: TGTGCCAGCAGTACCCGGGACAAGGGCAATCAGCCCCAGCATTTT
J gene: TRBJ2-5; V gene: TRBV2; clone size: NA; D gene: NA; CDR3 length: 11; CDR3 protein: CASRAEETQYF; CDR3 DNA: TGTGCCAGCAGGGCAGAAGAGACCCAGTACTTC
J gene: TRBJ2-7; V gene: TRBV4-2; clone size: once; D gene: NA; CDR3 length: 16; CDR3 protein: CASSQEWAGASYEQYF; CDR3 DNA: TGTGCCAGCAGCCAAGAATGGGCTGGGGCTTCGTACGAGCAGTACTTC
J gene: TRBJ2-1; V gene: TRBV6-4; clone size: NA; D gene: NA; CDR3 length: 13; CDR3 protein: CASSGGTDNEQFF; CDR3 DNA: TGTGCCAGCAGCGGGGGAACGGACAATGAGCAGTTCTTC
J gene: TRBJ2-5; V gene: TRBV7-9; clone size: NA; D gene: TRBD2; CDR3 length: 12; CDR3 protein: CASSLAGGIPHF; CDR3 DNA: TGTGCCAGCAGCTTAGCGGGGGGGATTCCCCACTTC